One and the same sample provided the 30 T cell receptor beta chains below, sequenced in a study of molecular identifiers for immune sequencing clone quantification. TCRdb reprocessed the PCR reads with MiXCR, giving one entry per CDR3 protein. The sample lists about 320,000 distinct CDR3 sequences, about 23% occurring once. The material sequenced was naive CD8+ T cells from blood, with Jurkat cell RNA spiked in. Documented subset: FACS-sorted CD8+CD4-CCR7+CD45RA+ naive T cells. The receptor source for this set is a human donor in good health. Some libraries in this study had Jurkat cell RNA spiked in.

In the case of this clonotype: A much more abundant neighbour one base away suggests this may be a read error. The CDR3 nucleotides are TGTGCCAACAGCTTAGACACAGAAAACATTCAGTACTTC. Encoded protein: CANSLDTENIQYF. The gene calls are TRBV7-2 and TRBJ2-4; D is ambiguous. The CDR3 sequence is 13 residues long. Germline V gene lookup returns CDR1 SGHTA and CDR2 FQGNSA.

A few counts support this clonotype. The V call is TRBV7-2, the J call TRBJ1-1, with 8 bases identical to TRBD1. The CDR3 is 18 amino acids. The junction had 18 bases not matched to a gene; V was cut back by 4 bases and J by 5 bases. The germline V gene encodes CDR1 SGHTA and CDR2 FQGNSA. The CDR3, as DNA: TGTGCCAGCAGCTCGCGAATTAAGACAGGGGCGAAGGGGACTGAAGCTTTCTTT. It codes for CASSSRIKTGAKGTEAFF.

This clonotype came up many times. This chain's CDR3 is CASSPRATNEKLFF. CDR3 sequence (DNA): TGTGCCAGCAGCCCCCGGGCGACTAATGAAAAACTGTTTTTT. V gene TRBV7-9 combines with J gene TRBJ1-4; unclear D gene. The germline V gene has CDR1 SEHNR and CDR2 FQNEAQ (reference sequence). The CDR3 totals 14 residues. The V gene lost 5 bases and the J gene lost 2 bases, with 9 bases spanning the gap. The full variable domain, completed using reference TRBV7-9 and TRBJ1-4, is DTGVSQNPRHKITKRGQNVTFRCDPISEHNRLYWYRQTLGQGPEFLTYFQNEAQLEKSRLLSDRFSAERPKGSFSTLEIQRTEQGDSAMYLCASSPRATNEKLFFGSGTQLSVL.

This clonotype was observed many times. V usage is TRBV7-2 and J usage is TRBJ2-3, with a possible D match to TRBD1 (6 bases). Germline V gives CDR1 SGHTA, CDR2 FQGNSA. The CDR3 covers 14 residues. The V gene lost 3 bases and the J gene lost 5 bases, with 12 bases spanning the gap. CDR3 sequence: CASSLGQGRDTQYF. CDR3 sequence (DNA): TGTGCCAGCAGCTTGGGTCAGGGGCGAGATACGCAGTATTTT. Together with reference TRBV7-2 and TRBJ2-3, the CDR3 gives the full variable domain: GAGVSQSPSNKVTEKGKDVELRCDPISGHTALYWYRQSLGQGLEFLIYFQGNSAPDKSGLPSDRFSAERTGGSVSTLTIQRTQQEDSAVYLCASSLGQGRDTQYFGPGTRLTVL.

This clonotype occurred a few times. The V gene is TRBV13, the J gene TRBJ2-3; 9 bases are a match to TRBD2. V shed 5 bases and J 0 bases; nucleotides not matched to a gene: 6. Germline CDR1 and CDR2: PRHDT and FYEKMQ (reference sequence). The CDR3 extends over 16 amino acids. This CDR3 reads CASSARLAASTDTQYF. As DNA, the CDR3 is TGTGCCAGCAGCGCCAGACTAGCGGCTAGCACAGATACGCAGTATTTT.

A few counts support this clonotype. The rearrangement joins TRBV4-2 to TRBJ2-7; D call uncertain. CDR1 LGHNA and CDR2 YNFKEQ come from the germline V gene. V lost 1 base and J 5 bases, leaving 18 bases between the germline ends. The CDR3 contains 16 residues. The CDR3 region is CASSQAPGQVGDEQYF. The CDR3 nucleotides read TGTGCCAGCAGCCAAGCGCCTGGTCAGGTTGGGGACGAGCAGTACTTC.

This clonotype was seen more than once but under ten times. The J gene is TRBJ2-3, the V gene TRBV4-3; possible D gene TRBD2, 5 bases. The CDR3 runs 15 residues. Germline CDR1 reads LGHNA; CDR2 reads YSLEER. Trimming pared 0 bases from V and 0 bases from J, leaving 7 bases between. The CDR3 bases are TGCGCCAGCAGCCAAGAGAGGGCAAGCACAGATACGCAGTATTTT. This gives the protein CASSQERASTDTQYF.

The chain joins TRBV3-1 to TRBJ2-5; 9 bases match TRBD1. This CDR3 has 17 residues. In germline, CDR1 is LGHDT, CDR2 YNNKEL (reference sequence). The trim removed 3 bases at V and 3 bases at J, leaving 11 bases unmatched. DNA of the CDR3: TGTGCCAGCAGCCATACCCAACTACAGGGGGCAAAAGAGACCCAGTACTTC. Translating gives CASSHTQLQGAKETQYF.

This clonotype was counted only a few times. The chain links TRBV20-1 to TRBJ1-1; TRBD1 agrees at 8 bases. The CDR3 contains 13 residues. CDR1 is DFQATT, CDR2 SNEGSKA, per germline (reference sequence). The V and J ends lost 4 bases and 6 bases, in that order; junction bases with no gene match: 7. CDR3: CSATGQGRPEAFF. In DNA form, the CDR3 reads TGCAGTGCTACCGGACAGGGCCGGCCTGAAGCTTTCTTT.

Regarding this clonotype: One base away lies a much larger clone, so this may be a sequencing read error. The chain employs TRBV9 and TRBJ1-2, with 9 bases matching TRBD1. Germline V CDR1 and CDR2: SGDLS, YYNGEE. There are 15 residues in the CDR3. The CDR3 DNA follows: TGTGCCAGCAGCGTAGGAGTCACAGGGGGCTATGACTACACCTTC. It specifies CASSVGVTGGYDYTF.

CDR3 protein: CASISAASGPGDTQYF. The CDR3 bases are TGTGCCAGCATCTCGGCGGCTAGCGGTCCGGGTGATACGCAGTATTTT. The V and J genes are TRBV7-9 and TRBJ2-3, with 7 nucleotides matching TRBD2. The ends lost 7 bases at V and 6 bases at J; junction bases unmatched: 16. Germline V gives CDR1 SEHNR, CDR2 FQNEAQ (reference sequence). This CDR3 spans 16 amino acids.

In this sample, this clonotype turned up many times. The chain carries TRBV28 and TRBJ2-7; unclear D gene. From germline, CDR1 is MDHEN and CDR2 SYDVKM. Between the trimmed V and J ends, which lost 5 bases and 4 bases, there was a span of 6 bases. The CDR3 has 11 residues. The CDR3 nucleotides are TGTGCCAGCAGTCCTCGGTACGAGCAGTACTTC. Translation gives CASSPRYEQYF.

The chain employs TRBV4-1 and TRBJ1-1, with a weak D call TRBD1 (5 bases). The V gene lost 3 bases and the J gene lost 10 bases, with 24 bases spanning the gap. The CDR3 consists of 16 residues. CDR1 MGHRA and CDR2 YSYEKL come from the germline V gene. CDR3 in DNA: TGCGCCAGCAGCCACCACCCAACAGGAGGTTTATTCGGAGCTTTCTTT. Translating gives CASSHHPTGGLFGAFF.

This clonotype occurred a few times. V and J are TRBV28 and TRBJ2-7, with TRBD1 matching 7 bases. V lost 4 bases and J lost 2; bases outside the gene matches: 11. The CDR3 extends over 16 amino acids. Germline V gene data show CDR1 as MDHEN and CDR2 as SYDVKM. This chain's CDR3 is CASSSNTGAPAYEQYF. For the CDR3, the DNA is TGTGCCAGCAGTTCTAATACAGGGGCTCCCGCCTACGAGCAGTACTTC.

This clonotype has more than one count but fewer than ten. The chain recombines TRBV10-3 with TRBJ2-4; the D gene is possibly TRBD2 (5 bases). The germline V and J ends were trimmed by 9 bases and 1 base, with 16 bases remaining between them. CDR1 and CDR2 from the germline V gene are ENHRY and SYGVKD. The CDR3 sequence is 15 residues long. The CDR3 spells CAIQSLEAAKNIQYF. The CDR3 region has the DNA TGTGCCATTCAGAGTTTGGAGGCTGCCAAAAACATTCAGTACTTC.

A remark on this clonotype: This may arise from a read error, as a much more abundant clone is one base away. The CDR3 end shows no conserved phenylalanine or tryptophan, and so a read error is likely. The chain has TRBV4-3 and TRBJ2-1, with TRBD1 matching over 7 bases. Trimming at V came to 0 bases and at J to 8 bases, leaving 4 bases not matched to a gene. The CDR3 spans 14 residues. CDR1 and CDR2 from the germline V gene are LGHNA and YSLEER. CDR3 protein: CASSQEGGTDEQFI. CDR3 sequence (DNA): TGCGCCAGCAGCCAAGAAGGGGGCACGGATGAGCAGTTCATC.

This clonotype showed up many times. The rearrangement uses TRBV4-1 and TRBJ2-1; possible D gene TRBD1, 5 bases. Germline CDR1 reads MGHRA; CDR2 reads YSYEKL. The CDR3 is 13 residues long. V was cut by 0 bases and J by 7 bases, with 7 bases left in between. CDR3 DNA: TGCGCCAGCAGCCAAGACAGGGTTAATGAGCAGTTCTTC. Its protein product is CASSQDRVNEQFF.

This chain uses TRBV12-3 or TRBV12-4 with TRBJ2-1; D uncertain. The length of the CDR3 is 13 residues. The V end was cut by 1 base, the J end by 8 bases, with 9 bases between. CDR3 in DNA: TGTGCCAGCAGTTTAGGGTTTATGTATGAGCAGTTCTTC. Translated: CASSLGFMYEQFF.

This clonotype was counted a few times. The CDR3 DNA follows: TGTGCCAGCAGTTTATTGGGGCTAGTCCCCGGGGAGCTGTTTTTT. It codes for CASSLLGLVPGELFF. The V and J genes are TRBV27 and TRBJ2-2; weak D call: TRBD1 (5 bases). Germline CDR1 is MNHEY and CDR2 is SMNVEV (reference sequence). The V end lost 1 base, the J end lost 6 bases, and 12 bases lay between the germline ends. This CDR3 contains 15 residues.

This clonotype came up a few times. V usage is TRBV6-5 and J usage is TRBJ2-3, with 7 bases matching TRBD1. CDR1 MNHEY and CDR2 SVGAGI come from the germline V gene. J gave up 2 bases and V 0 bases, and 2 bases lay outside the gene matches. CDR3 length: 15 amino acids. CDR3 loop: CASSYSGTDTDTQYF. The CDR3 DNA reads TGTGCCAGCAGTTACTCCGGGACAGACACAGATACGCAGTATTTT.

Remarks on this clonotype: This may be a read error: a much more frequent sequence differs by one nucleotide. J is TRBJ2-1 and V is TRBV24-1; D is possibly TRBD2 (6 bases). The germline V gene has CDR1 KGHDR and CDR2 SFDVKD. The CDR3 runs to 15 residues. For the CDR3, the DNA is TGTGCCACCAGTGATTTTAGGAGGGGCGACAATGCGCAGTTCTTC. Protein: CATSDFRRGDNAQFF.

This clonotype was observed at least ten times. The chain uses TRBV7-9 and TRBJ2-7; TRBD2 agrees at 7 bases. The CDR3 runs to 14 residues. Germline loops: CDR1 SEHNR, CDR2 FQNEAQ (reference sequence). V lost 5 bases, J lost 2 bases, and 6 bases stayed unmatched. CDR3 sequence reads: CASSGLAETYEQYF. The CDR3 DNA follows: TGTGCCAGCAGCGGGCTAGCGGAAACCTACGAGCAGTACTTC.

About this clonotype itself: This may be a read error, as it is one base from a much larger clone. The V gene is TRBV6-5, the J gene TRBJ2-3, with 8 nucleotides matching TRBD2. CDR3 length equals 16 residues. CDR1 and CDR2 from the germline V gene are MNHEY and SVGAGI. The CDR3 sequence is CASSTGTRGGTDTHYF. Written as DNA, the CDR3 is TGTGCCAGCAGTACCGGGACTAGGGGTGGCACAGATACGCATTATTTT.

The chain employs TRBV3-1 and TRBJ1-1, with 7 bases lining up with TRBD1. Trimming at V came to 1 base and at J to 0 bases, leaving 5 bases not matched to a gene. Germline V gives CDR1 LGHDT, CDR2 YNNKEL (reference sequence). The CDR3 has 16 amino acids. The DNA for the CDR3 is TGTGCCAGCAGCCAAGTTAGGGGGCGACTGAACACTGAAGCTTTCTTT. Translated: CASSQVRGRLNTEAFF.

This clonotype was seen more than once but under ten times. V is TRBV12-3 or TRBV12-4 and J is TRBJ2-5; D gene ambiguous. CDR3 size: 15 residues. Trimming stripped 5 bases from V and 5 bases from J, with 18 bases between. Here the CDR3 DNA reads TGTGCCAGCAGTCTTGAGGCCTGGGGTCTGGAGACCCAGTACTTC. It encodes CASSLEAWGLETQYF.

This clonotype was counted many times. The chain combines TRBV7-9 with TRBJ2-7, with 8 bases matching TRBD1. Trimming cost V 5 bases and J 3 bases; bases outside gene matches: 9. CDR1 SEHNR and CDR2 FQNEAQ come from the germline V gene (reference sequence). This CDR3 has 15 amino acids. CDR3 loop: CASSEGGTGYYEQYF. CDR3 DNA: TGTGCCAGCAGCGAAGGGGGGACAGGATACTACGAGCAGTACTTC.

This clonotype has more than one count but fewer than ten. V usage is TRBV7-9 and J usage is TRBJ2-5; no firm D call. Between the trimmed V and J ends, which lost 1 base and 5 bases, there was a span of 11 bases. Germline V gene lookup returns CDR1 SEHNR and CDR2 FQNEAQ (reference sequence). The CDR3 has 14 amino acids. CDR3 bases: TGTGCCAGCAGCTTAGTTCTAGATTCGGAGACCCAGTACTTC. It is translated as CASSLVLDSETQYF.

This sequence joins TRBV2 and TRBJ1-5; 8 bases line up with TRBD1. The CDR3 extends over 15 amino acids. V lost 6 bases, J lost 4 bases, and 8 bases stayed unmatched. From germline, CDR1 is SNHLY and CDR2 FYNNEI. This CDR3 is CASRTGDLENQPQHF. CDR3 DNA sequence: TGTGCCAGCAGGACAGGGGACCTAGAAAATCAGCCCCAGCATTTT.

This clonotype was picked up many times. The J gene is TRBJ2-2, the V gene TRBV28, with 9 bases lining up with TRBD2. Germline CDR1 MDHEN, CDR2 SYDVKM. V lost 2 bases and J lost 3; bases outside the gene matches: 7. The CDR3 is made up of 17 amino acids. This CDR3 is CASSLLSSGIYTGELFF. The CDR3 bases are TGTGCCAGCAGTTTACTCTCTAGCGGGATATACACCGGGGAGCTGTTTTTT.

This rearrangement joins TRBV2 to TRBJ1-2; D is perhaps TRBD1 (6 bases). Germline V CDR1 and CDR2: SNHLY, FYNNEI. There are 13 residues in the CDR3. V lost 3 bases and J 3 bases, leaving 8 bases between the germline ends. The CDR3: CASSEAGDYGYTF. For the CDR3, the DNA is TGTGCCAGCAGTGAGGCAGGGGACTATGGCTACACCTTC.